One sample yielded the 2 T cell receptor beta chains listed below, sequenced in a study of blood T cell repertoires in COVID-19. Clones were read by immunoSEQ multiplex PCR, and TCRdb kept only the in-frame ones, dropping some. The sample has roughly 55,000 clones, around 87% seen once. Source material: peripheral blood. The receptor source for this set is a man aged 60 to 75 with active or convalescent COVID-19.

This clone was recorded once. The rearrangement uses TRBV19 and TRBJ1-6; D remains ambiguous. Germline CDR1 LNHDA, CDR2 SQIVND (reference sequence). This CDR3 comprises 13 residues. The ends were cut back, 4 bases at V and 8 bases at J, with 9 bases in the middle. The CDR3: CASSKQIHSPLHF. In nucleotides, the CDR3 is TGTGCCAGTAGTAAACAGATTCATTCACCCCTCCACTTT.

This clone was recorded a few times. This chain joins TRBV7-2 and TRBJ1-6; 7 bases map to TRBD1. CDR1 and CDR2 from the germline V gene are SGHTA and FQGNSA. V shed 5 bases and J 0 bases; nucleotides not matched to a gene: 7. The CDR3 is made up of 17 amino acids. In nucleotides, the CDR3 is TGTGCCAGCAGCGCGGGGACAGCGAGCTCCTATAATTCACCCCTCCACTTT. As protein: CASSAGTASSYNSPLHF.